This TCR beta chain came from a study of T cell repertoires in cytomegalovirus infection. Study-wide context: It was the public TCR beta signatures that indicated both CMV infection and matching HLA type. The study's findings and limits: Pooled public TCR beta family frequency picked out CMV carriers with the relevant HLA. What dominated the ex vivo response were HLA-C-restricted CMV-specific TCR beta clonotypes.

This clonotype was counted a few times. Its specificity is unknown. TCRdb passed the reads through MiXCR, listing each CDR3 protein once. The table includes about 160,000 distinct CDR3 sequences, approximately 17% detected once. Sequenced input: CD8+ T cells from PBMCs. The source of this sequence is a human donor in good health (CMV status not recorded). Some clones in this sample may be carry-over from other donors' samples.

DNA of the CDR3: TGTGCCAGCAGCGGGGGCCTCAATCAGCCCCAGCATTTT. Translated: CASSGGLNQPQHF. The V gene is TRBV7-9, the J gene TRBJ1-5, with D maybe TRBD1 (6 bases). This CDR3 is built from 13 residues. Germline values: CDR1 SEHNR, CDR2 FQNEAQ (reference sequence). Trimming removed 5 bases at V and 3 bases at J, with 8 bases between.